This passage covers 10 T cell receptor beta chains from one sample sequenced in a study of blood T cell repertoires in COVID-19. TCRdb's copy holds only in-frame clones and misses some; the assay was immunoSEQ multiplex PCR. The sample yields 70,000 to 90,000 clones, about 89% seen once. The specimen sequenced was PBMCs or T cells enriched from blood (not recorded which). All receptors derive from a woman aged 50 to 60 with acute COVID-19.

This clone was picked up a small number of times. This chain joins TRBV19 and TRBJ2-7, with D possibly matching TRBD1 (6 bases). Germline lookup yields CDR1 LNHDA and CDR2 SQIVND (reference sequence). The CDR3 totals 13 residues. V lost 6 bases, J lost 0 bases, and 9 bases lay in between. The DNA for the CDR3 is TGTGCCAGTAGCAGGGGCCCCTCCTACGAGCAGTACTTC. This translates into CASSRGPSYEQYF.

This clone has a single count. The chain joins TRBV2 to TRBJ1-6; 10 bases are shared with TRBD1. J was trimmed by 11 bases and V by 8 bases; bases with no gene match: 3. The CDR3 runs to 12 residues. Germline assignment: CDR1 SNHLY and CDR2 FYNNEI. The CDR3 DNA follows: TGTGCCAGCGTAGGGACAGGGGCACCCCTCCACTTT. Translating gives CASVGTGAPLHF.

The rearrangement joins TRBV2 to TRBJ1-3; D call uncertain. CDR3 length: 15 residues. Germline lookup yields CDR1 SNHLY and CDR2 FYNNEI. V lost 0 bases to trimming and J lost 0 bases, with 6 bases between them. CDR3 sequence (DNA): TGTGCCAGCAGTGAAGCCACAAACTCTGGAAACACCATATATTTT. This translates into CASSEATNSGNTIYF.

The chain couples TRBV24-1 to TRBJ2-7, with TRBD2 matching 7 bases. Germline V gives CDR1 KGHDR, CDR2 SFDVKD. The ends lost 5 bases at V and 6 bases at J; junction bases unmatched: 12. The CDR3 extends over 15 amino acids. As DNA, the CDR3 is TGTGCCACCAGTGGTGGTAGGGGAGGGTGCCTCGAGCAGTACTTC. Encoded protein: CATSGGRGGCLEQYF.

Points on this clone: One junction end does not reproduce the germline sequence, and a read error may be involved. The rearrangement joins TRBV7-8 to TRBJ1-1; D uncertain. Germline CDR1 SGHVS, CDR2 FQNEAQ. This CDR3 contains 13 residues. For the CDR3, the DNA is TGTGCCAGCAGCCTGATTAAGGGCGCGGAGGAGATCTTT. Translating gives CASSLIKGAEEIF.

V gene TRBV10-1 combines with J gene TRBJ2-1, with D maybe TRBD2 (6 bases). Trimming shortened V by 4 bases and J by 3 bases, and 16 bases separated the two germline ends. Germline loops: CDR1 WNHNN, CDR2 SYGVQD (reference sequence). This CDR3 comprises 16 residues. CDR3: CASSGVAELLYNEQFF. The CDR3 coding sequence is TGCGCCAGCAGTGGGGTAGCGGAACTCCTCTACAATGAGCAGTTCTTC.

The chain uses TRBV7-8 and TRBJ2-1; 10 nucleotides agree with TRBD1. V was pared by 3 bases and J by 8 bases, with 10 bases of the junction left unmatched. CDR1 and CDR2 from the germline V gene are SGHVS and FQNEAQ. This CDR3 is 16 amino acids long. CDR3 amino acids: CASSFLPGQGVDEQFF. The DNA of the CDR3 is TGTGCCAGCAGCTTCCTTCCCGGACAGGGGGTGGATGAGCAGTTCTTC.

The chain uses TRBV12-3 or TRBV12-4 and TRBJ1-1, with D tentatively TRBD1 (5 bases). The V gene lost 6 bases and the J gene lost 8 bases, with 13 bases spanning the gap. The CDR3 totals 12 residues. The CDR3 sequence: CASSPSKGEAFF. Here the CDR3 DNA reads TGTGCCAGCAGCCCCTCGAAGGGGGAAGCTTTCTTT.

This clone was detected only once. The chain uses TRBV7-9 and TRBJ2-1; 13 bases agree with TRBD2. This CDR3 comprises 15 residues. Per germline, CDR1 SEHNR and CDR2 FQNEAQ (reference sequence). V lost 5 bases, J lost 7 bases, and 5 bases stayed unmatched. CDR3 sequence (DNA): TGTGCCAGCAGCAGGACTAGCGGGAGAGTGAATGAGCAGTTCTTC. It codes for CASSRTSGRVNEQFF.

The CDR3 is CASSRNRVVGNQPQHF. In nucleotides, the CDR3 is TGCGCCAGCAGCCGAAACAGGGTGGTGGGCAATCAGCCCCAGCATTTT. This rearrangement joins TRBV4-3 to TRBJ1-5; D is perhaps TRBD1 (6 bases). The CDR3 runs to 16 residues. The germline CDR1 and CDR2 sequences are LGHNA and YSLEER. Trimming pared 4 bases from V and 2 bases from J, leaving 15 bases between.